These T cell receptor beta chains were read from a single sample in a study of CD8 T cells in ankylosing spondylitis. Using its own MiXCR run on the 5' RACE reads, TCRdb lists one record per CDR3 protein. In the table there are around 88,000 distinct CDR3 sequences, about 9% of which are singletons. The sample taken for sequencing was blood, either unsorted or a sorted T cell fraction (not recorded which). All receptors come from a male donor with ankylosing spondylitis or in good health (not recorded which). Each CDR3 is given with its conserved first and last residue. D genes are given only for firm matches. Clone size is stated in some rows and not others, as once, few, many or a class when expanded.

clone_size j_call v_call d_call cdr3_nt cdr3_aa
many TRBJ2-2 TRBV7-3 . TGTGCCAGCAGCTTTAACAGTCGTACCGGGGAGCTGTTTTTT CASSFNSRTGELFF
many TRBJ1-3 TRBV6-1 . TGTGCCAGCAGTGTTTTAGGGGATGGAAACACCATATATTTT CASSVLGDGNTIYF
many TRBJ2-7 TRBV2 . TGTGCCAGCAACGGGAACTACGAGCAGTACTTC CASNGNYEQYF
. TRBJ1-1 TRBV4-1 . TGCGCCAGCCATCGAGCGGCCGGACCCTTCCGGGGAGCTTTCTTT CASHRAAGPFRGAFF
many TRBJ2-3 TRBV7-2 . TGTGCCAGCAGCCCGGGCGGGGGCTCTTTCACAGATACGCAGTATTTT CASSPGGGSFTDTQYF
many TRBJ2-3 TRBV9 . TGTGCCAGCAGCGCCTCGATAGGTGGCGATACGCAGTATTTT CASSASIGGDTQYF
many TRBJ2-7 TRBV30 . TGTGCCTATGCGGACGGGGACTCCTACGAGCAGTACTTC CAYADGDSYEQYF
many TRBJ1-4 TRBV29-1 . TGCAGCGTTGAAGATCACAATGAAAAACTGTTTTTT CSVEDHNEKLFF
few TRBJ2-7 TRBV7-8 TRBD2 TGTGCCAGCAGCTCGCCTCCCGGGACTAGTAGGTTGGGCGAGCAGTACTTC CASSSPPGTSRLGEQYF
many TRBJ1-1 TRBV20-1 . TGCAGTGCTAGAGTGATAGACAGTCAGAACACTGAAGCTTTCTTT CSARVIDSQNTEAFF
many TRBJ1-1 TRBV5-5 . TGTGCCAGCAGCTTGTCAGGGCTAGGGGTCTTCGCTGAAGCTTTCTTT CASSLSGLGVFAEAFF
many TRBJ2-1 TRBV7-9 . TGTGCCAGCAGCTTAGCGGTCCCCAGGGGAGGGCAGTTCTTC CASSLAVPRGGQFF
many TRBJ2-7 TRBV20-1 . TGCAGTGCTAGTCCTCTAGCGCAAAAAACCGAGCAGTACTTC CSASPLAQKTEQYF
many TRBJ2-1 TRBV27 TRBD1 TGTGCCAGCAGGAAACAGGGGGCGTCAGTGGAAAATGAGCAGTTCTTC CASRKQGASVENEQFF
many TRBJ2-1 TRBV24-1 . TGTGCCACCAGTGACGGAGGACAAGGACGGTTGAATGAGCAGTTCTTC CATSDGGQGRLNEQFF
. TRBJ2-7 TRBV27 TRBD2 TGTGCCAGCAGTTTGTCGGCGGGGGGGAACTACGAGCAGTACTTC CASSLSAGGNYEQYF
many TRBJ2-3 TRBV10-3 TRBD1 TGTGCCATCAGTACACAGGGGGTTACAGATACGCAGTATTTT CAISTQGVTDTQYF
many TRBJ1-4 TRBV19 . TGTGCCAGTATCCGGTCTCTCGGGGAAAAACTGTTTTTT CASIRSLGEKLFF
many TRBJ2-1 TRBV20-1 . TGCAGTGCGATAGCGTTAGTAAAGTTCTTC CSAIALVKFF
many TRBJ1-1 TRBV19 . TGTGCCAGTAGTATATGGGGGAACACTGAAGCTTTCTTT CASSIWGNTEAFF
many TRBJ2-3 TRBV6-5 . TGTGCCAGCAGTACATCGCCATTTCTAGATATCCCAGATACGCAGTATTTT CASSTSPFLDIPDTQYF
many TRBJ1-1 TRBV4-1 . TGCGCCAGCAGCCAAACGGACAGGAACACTGAAGCTTTCTTT CASSQTDRNTEAFF
many TRBJ2-7 TRBV7-9 . TGTGCCAGCAGCTCTAATCAGGGGCCCTACGAGCAGTACTTC CASSSNQGPYEQYF
few TRBJ2-5 TRBV5-1 . TGCGCCAGCAGCCCTACCATCCAAGAGACCCAGTACTTC CASSPTIQETQYF
many TRBJ1-4 TRBV12-3/TRBV12-4 . TGTGCCAGCAGCCCCGAATGGTCTGAAAAACTGTTTTTT CASSPEWSEKLFF
many TRBJ1-2 TRBV5-1 . TGCGCCAGCAGTAAAACCGGGGCCTCCAATGGCTACACCTTC CASSKTGASNGYTF
many TRBJ2-2 TRBV7-2 TRBD1 TGTGCCAGCAGCTTAGGCGCAGGGGGCACCGGGGAGCTGTTTTTT CASSLGAGGTGELFF
. TRBJ2-1 TRBV5-6 . TGTGCCAGCTTGGACTGGGGCCCTGCCAATGAGCAGTTCTTC CASLDWGPANEQFF
many TRBJ2-5 TRBV25-1 . TGTGCCAGCAGTATACACAAAGACCAAGAGACCCAGTACTTC CASSIHKDQETQYF
many TRBJ2-1 TRBV18 . TGTGCCAGCTCACCATTACATGAGCAGTTCTTC CASSPLHEQFF
many TRBJ2-1 TRBV12-3/TRBV12-4 TRBD1 TGTGCCACCAGTCCGGGACAGGGGTACAATGAGCAGTTCTTC CATSPGQGYNEQFF
. TRBJ2-1 TRBV11-3 TRBD1 TGTGCCAGCAGCGCTAGACAGGGAGCGGATGAGCAGTTCTTC CASSARQGADEQFF
. TRBJ1-5 TRBV10-3 . TGTGCCATCAGTGACTCAGGGGTAGGCAATCAGCCCCAGCATTTT CAISDSGVGNQPQHF
many TRBJ2-7 TRBV4-2 TRBD2 TGTGCCAGCAGCCAAGACCCTAGCGGGGGAAGGGAGCAGTACTTC CASSQDPSGGREQYF
many TRBJ2-1 TRBV12-3/TRBV12-4 . TGTGCCAGCAGTGTCCGGGGGAATGAGCAGTTCTTC CASSVRGNEQFF
many TRBJ1-5 TRBV14 . TGTGCCAGCAGCCAAGGCAGCAATCAGCCCCAGCATTTT CASSQGSNQPQHF
few TRBJ1-3 TRBV7-2 . TGTGCCAGCAGCCTCCGCGCAAATTACGGCGGAAACACCATATATTTT CASSLRANYGGNTIYF
few TRBJ2-5 TRBV9 TRBD2 TGTGCCAGCAGCGCCTTCATCGGCGGGGGGCAAGAGACCCAGTACTTC CASSAFIGGGQETQYF
few TRBJ1-5 TRBV12-3/TRBV12-4 . TGTGCCAGCAGTTTAGGTGGGGGCGGTGATCAGCCCCAGCATTTT CASSLGGGGDQPQHF
. TRBJ1-4 TRBV7-8 . TGTGCCAGCAGCCACCCAGAGACGCTTAATGAAAAACTGTTTTTT CASSHPETLNEKLFF
. TRBJ2-2 TRBV7-3 . TGTGCCAGCAGCTCTTCCACCGGGGAGCTGTTTTTT CASSSSTGELFF
many TRBJ2-7 TRBV15 . TGTGCCACCAGCAGAGATCCCCGGTACGAGCAGTACTTC CATSRDPRYEQYF
few TRBJ2-1 TRBV10-2 TRBD2 TGCGCCAGCCGAGCGGGGGGGTCCTACAATGAGCAGTTCTTC CASRAGGSYNEQFF
many TRBJ2-5 TRBV15 . TGTGCCACCAGCAGTGTGCGTCAAGAGACCCAGTACTTC CATSSVRQETQYF
many TRBJ2-1 TRBV5-1 TRBD2 TGCGCCAGCAGCTTGGAGGTAGCGGGGGTGGGTAATGAGCAGTTCTTC CASSLEVAGVGNEQFF
many TRBJ1-5 TRBV7-2 . TGTGCCAGCAGCTTAGCAGGACCCAATCAGCCCCAGCATTTT CASSLAGPNQPQHF
many TRBJ1-3 TRBV6-1 TRBD1 TGTGCCAGCAGAGCCGCCGGGACAGGGGGTTCTGGAAACACCATATATTTT CASRAAGTGGSGNTIYF
many TRBJ1-6 TRBV30 . TGTGCCTGGAGAGCCACCGGACTACCCCTCCACTTT CAWRATGLPLHF
medium-sized TRBJ2-7 TRBV20-1 . TGCAGTGCTAGGAAGGAGGCCCTCTACTACGAGCAGTACTTC CSARKEALYYEQYF
many TRBJ1-5 TRBV6-5 TRBD1 TGTGCCAGCAGTTGGGGACAGGGGGGAAGCAATCAGCCCCAGCATTTT CASSWGQGGSNQPQHF
many TRBJ1-4 TRBV27 . TGTGCCAGCAGTTCCTACTCGAATGAAAAACTGTTTTTT CASSSYSNEKLFF
many TRBJ2-7 TRBV12-3/TRBV12-4 . TGTGCCAGCAAGAAAGGGGGAGGCTACGAGCAGTACTTC CASKKGGGYEQYF
many TRBJ2-2 TRBV2 . TGTGCCAGCAGTGATCTGGGGACCACCGGGGAGCTGTTTTTT CASSDLGTTGELFF
few TRBJ2-2 TRBV19 . TGTGCCAGCAGTTTCCAGGCAGGGTTAAACACCGGGGAGCTGTTTTTT CASSFQAGLNTGELFF